This T cell receptor beta chain stems from a study of T cell responses to AZD1222 COVID-19 vaccine. Findings of the study overall: The sample set comprised mostly white British donors with more females, and clonal diversity was possibly underestimated. Spike-specific TCR breadth and depth grew following two AZD1222 doses.

This clone was seen once. What it recognizes is unknown. This CDR3 region has 16 residues. With 0 bases clipped from V and 3 bases from J, the junction kept 6 bases outside the gene matches. The data were produced by immunoSEQ multiplex PCR, yet TCRdb's version contains in-frame clones alone and is incomplete. Of about 150,000 clones in the sample, more than 70% are singletons; the top ten hold under 2%. Researchers grouped second doses given at about 4 or about 12 weeks into one pool. The chain couples TRBV23-1 to TRBJ1-2; 8 bases fit TRBD1. TRBV23-1 is recorded as an ORF, its role being uncertain. Sequenced here: peripheral blood, sampled 28 days after the second AZD1222 dose. The source is an adult who received the AZD1222 COVID-19 vaccine. Here the CDR3 reads CASSQSCQTGDYGYTF. The DNA for the CDR3 is TGCGCCAGCAGTCAATCGTGCCAGACAGGGGACTATGGCTACACCTTC.